This T cell receptor beta chain comes out of a study of shared clonotypes between healthy human individuals. The overall study: Every donor yielded three CD4 naive, three CD4 memory, two CD8 naive and one CD8 memory plate. Study outcomes and limitations: Clonotype sharing levels among donors were expected to vary with sequencing depth.

Donors had no recently reported acute infections or vaccinations and were HIV-negative. Around 30,000 T cell genomes (approximately 190 ng DNA) went into each sorted-subset replicate. Profiled with immunoSEQ multiplex PCR; TCRdb holds only in-frame clones, not every one. The sample lists 980,000 or so clones; around 80% were seen once. Comment on this clone: Its antigen is currently unknown.

CDR3 size: 14 residues. The V segment lost 4 bases and the J segment 3 bases; nucleotides outside the gene matches: 5. In germline, CDR1 is MNHEY, CDR2 SVGAGI. The V call is TRBV6-5, the J call TRBJ1-1, with 7 positions matching TRBD1. The specimen sequenced was memory CD4+ T cells sorted from blood. Documented subset: CD45RA-negative fraction. The receptor was isolated from a man between 18 and 35 years old in good health. In nucleotides, the CDR3 is TGTGCCAGCAGTTTCCAGGGGGGATACACTGAAGCTTTCTTT. It codes for CASSFQGGYTEAFF.